The following is a T cell receptor beta chain sequence with its context. Germline values: CDR1 MNHEY, CDR2 SVGAGI. Trimming stripped 8 bases from V and 7 bases from J, with 14 bases between. CDR3 length: 13 residues. The data originate from a study of blood T cell repertoires in COVID-19. In the study overall: PBMCs, B-cell-depleted T cells, or T cells provided the cDNA or gDNA that made up the material.

Measured with immunoSEQ multiplex PCR; TCRdb has only the in-frame clones, and not every one. This sample yields approximately 110,000 clones, of which 70% to 90% are seen a single time; roughly 1.5% belongs to the top ten. Material: peripheral blood. This sequence originates from a man in his forties with acute or convalescent COVID-19. This rearrangement joins TRBV6-5 to TRBJ1-4; the D gene is possibly TRBD1 (6 bases). CDR3 sequence reads: CASWRGLGEKLFF. In nucleotides, the CDR3 is TGTGCCAGCTGGCGGGGGCTGGGTGAAAAACTGTTTTTT.